The following is a TCR beta chain sequence with its context. The sample originates from a study of control samples from healthy donors and cancer patients. This table comes from immunoSEQ multiplex PCR, and its TCRdb copy is limited to in-frame clones, with some not included. The sample has about 120,000 clones; over 75% are singletons. Trimming took 7 bases from V and 0 from J; bases not matched to a gene: 6. CDR1 and CDR2 from the germline V gene are SGHDT and YYEEEE. This CDR3 has 14 amino acids. This sequence originates from a woman aged 45-59 years with colorectal cancer. The V gene is TRBV5-6, the J gene TRBJ1-2, with TRBD1 matching over 7 bases. Specimen: PBMCs. This chain's CDR3 is CASVRGSPNYGYTF. The CDR3 region has the DNA TGTGCCAGCGTCAGGGGGAGCCCTAACTATGGCTACACCTTC.